This paragraph reports one T cell receptor beta chain. The V gene end was trimmed by 3 bases and the J gene end by 5 bases; junction bases not matched to a gene: 3. The CDR3 totals 13 residues. The data stem from a study of blood T cell repertoires in COVID-19. About the research overall: Italy, Spain and the United States were the sources of the convalescent and acute COVID-19 samples.

In the original processing: Estimates of nucleated cell counts were drawn from the amplification of reference gene primers. The method was immunoSEQ multiplex PCR; TCRdb's version includes in-frame clones alone and lacks a portion of them. That table supplies the V and J calls and clone size; D and trimming were determined from the DNA. The sample includes 50,000 or so clones, 77% of them seen just once. This receptor was identified in a human donor with active or convalescent COVID-19. The donor label of this sample is uncertain. The V gene is TRBV12-3 or TRBV12-4, the J gene TRBJ2-5; 7 nucleotides agree with TRBD1. Sequenced input: peripheral blood. In nucleotides, the CDR3 is TGTGCCAGCAGTTTGACAGGGAAGGAGACCCAGTACTTC. Its protein is CASSLTGKETQYF.